This T cell receptor (beta chain) was documented in a study of T cell responses to AZD1222 COVID-19 vaccine. Study outcomes and limitations: Distributed over spike, vaccine-associated CD4 TCRs predominated at 160-218 and 743-854. Clonal diversity was possibly underestimated, and white British individuals and females predominated among donors. Repertoires were sampled only after the peak T cell response.

Comment on this clone: Its antigen is not identified.

CDR1 is LNHDA, CDR2 SQIVND, per germline (reference sequence). J lost 7 bases, V lost 6 bases, and 9 bases had no gene match. This CDR3 is 16 amino acids long. Clones were sequenced by immunoSEQ multiplex PCR, and TCRdb holds only the in-frame ones, with some missing. The sample holds around 120,000 clones, around 93% seen once. Sequenced here: peripheral blood, sampled 28 days after the second AZD1222 dose. This clonotype originated in an adult who received the AZD1222 COVID-19 vaccine. The chain links TRBV19 to TRBJ1-6; 10 bases map to TRBD1. Here the CDR3 DNA reads TGTGCCAGTAGCCTCTTCGGGACAGGGGAAAATTCACCCCTCCACTTT. This gives the protein CASSLFGTGENSPLHF.